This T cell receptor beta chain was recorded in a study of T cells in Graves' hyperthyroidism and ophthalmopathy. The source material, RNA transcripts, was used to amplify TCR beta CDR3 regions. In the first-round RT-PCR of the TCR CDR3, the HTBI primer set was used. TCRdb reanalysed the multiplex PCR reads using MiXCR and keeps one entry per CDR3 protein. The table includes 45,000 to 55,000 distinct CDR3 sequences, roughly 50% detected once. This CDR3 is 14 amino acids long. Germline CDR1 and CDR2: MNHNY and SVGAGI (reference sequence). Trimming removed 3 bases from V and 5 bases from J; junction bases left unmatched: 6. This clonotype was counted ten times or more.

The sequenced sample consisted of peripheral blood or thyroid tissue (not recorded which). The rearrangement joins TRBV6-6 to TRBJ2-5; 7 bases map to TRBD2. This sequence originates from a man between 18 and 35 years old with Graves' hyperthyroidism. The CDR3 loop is CASSYGRGVETQYF. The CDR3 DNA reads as TGTGCCAGCAGTTATGGTCGGGGGGTGGAGACCCAGTACTTC.